A single sample gave rise to the 10 T cell receptor beta chains below, sequenced in a study of response to subunit inactivated influenza vaccine. TCRdb redid the calling of the RT-PCR reads with MiXCR, one entry per CDR3 protein. The table records a few hundred thousand distinct CDR3 sequences, approximately 14% of them present only once. This sample comprised PBMCs from blood, obtained roughly 12 days after vaccination. These receptor sequences come from a man aged 45-60 years who received an inactivated influenza vaccine.

This clonotype turned up a few times. The chain employs TRBV5-1 and TRBJ1-1; TRBD1 agrees at 7 bases. The V gene end was trimmed by 4 bases and the J gene end by 2 bases; junction bases not matched to a gene: 5. The CDR3 consists of 14 residues. From germline, CDR1 is SGHRS and CDR2 YFSETQ. CDR3 nucleotide sequence: TGCGCCAGCAGCATTGGACAGGCCAACACTGAAGCTTTCTTT. Protein: CASSIGQANTEAFF.

The gene calls are TRBV14 and TRBJ2-3; 8 bases agree with TRBD2. Per germline, CDR1 SGHDN and CDR2 FVKESK. V lost 0 bases and J lost 4; bases outside the gene matches: 9. The CDR3 totals 17 residues. Here the CDR3 reads CASSQDWVSGNADTQYF. DNA of the CDR3: TGTGCCAGCAGCCAAGATTGGGTTAGCGGGAATGCAGATACGCAGTATTTT.

This chain links TRBV7-9 with TRBJ1-1; D gene uncertain. With 5 bases removed from V and 0 bases from J, the gap between germline ends came to 7 bases. The CDR3 totals 13 residues. Germline values: CDR1 SEHNR, CDR2 FQNEAQ (reference sequence). This CDR3 reads CASSLYMNTEAFF. In DNA, the CDR3 is TGTGCCAGCAGCCTTTATATGAACACTGAAGCTTTCTTT.

The chain joins TRBV2 to TRBJ2-2, with 10 bases matching TRBD2. V dropped 7 bases and J dropped 7; count of bases not matched to a gene: 6. The germline V gene has CDR1 SNHLY and CDR2 FYNNEI. The CDR3 is 14 residues long. This chain's CDR3 is CASTSGGAIGELFF. In nucleotides, the CDR3 is TGTGCCAGCACCAGCGGGGGGGCCATCGGGGAGCTGTTTTTT.

V and J are TRBV4-1 and TRBJ2-5; D gene ambiguous. The germline CDR1 and CDR2 sequences are MGHRA and YSYEKL. There are 15 residues in the CDR3. V dropped 0 bases and J dropped 9 bases, with 17 bases sitting between them. CDR3 protein: CASSQDRVKPTAQYF. The DNA of the CDR3 is TGCGCCAGCAGCCAAGATCGCGTCAAACCTACGGCCCAGTACTTC.

This clonotype appeared a few times. The chain uses TRBV7-2 and TRBJ2-7; 7 nucleotides match TRBD2. J was trimmed by 1 base and V by 1 base; bases with no gene match: 7. Per the germline V gene, CDR1 is SGHTA and CDR2 is FQGNSA. The CDR3 is 16 amino acids. Here the CDR3 DNA reads TGTGCCAGCAGCTTAGTGGGGCTAGCGGAATCCTACGAGCAGTACTTC. Residues: CASSLVGLAESYEQYF.

CDR3: CASSVDRGSYEQYF. CDR3 coding DNA: TGTGCCAGCAGCGTGGACAGGGGCTCCTACGAGCAGTACTTC. The rearrangement uses TRBV7-2 and TRBJ2-7, with 9 bases fitting TRBD1. V lost 5 bases, J lost 0 bases, and 2 bases stayed unmatched. The CDR3 is 14 amino acids. CDR1 and CDR2 from the germline V gene are SGHTA and FQGNSA.

This CDR3 is CASDSGGAVTDTQYF. The CDR3, as DNA: TGTGCCAGTGATAGTGGGGGCGCGGTAACAGATACGCAGTATTTT. The J gene is TRBJ2-3, the V gene TRBV12-3 or TRBV12-4; D is perhaps TRBD1 (6 bases). The CDR3 contains 15 residues. V was clipped by 9 bases and J by 3 bases, with 19 bases between them.

This clonotype was seen a handful of times. The chain combines TRBV4-1 with TRBJ2-1; 13 bases align to TRBD2. J was trimmed by 7 bases and V by 4 bases; bases with no gene match: 7. The CDR3 consists of 16 residues. Germline V CDR1 and CDR2: MGHRA, YSYEKL. CDR3 in amino acids: CASSLGLAGVSNEQFF. The CDR3 bases are TGCGCCAGCAGCCTAGGACTAGCGGGAGTCTCGAATGAGCAGTTCTTC.

This chain uses TRBV27 with TRBJ2-6; D is possibly TRBD1 (6 bases). V was shortened by 5 bases and J by 3 bases, with 14 bases between the two germline ends. The V gene's germline CDR1 is MNHEY and CDR2 SMNVEV (reference sequence). CDR3 length: 16 residues. The CDR3 DNA is TGTGCCAGCAGTCTCCAACAGGGCAATGGGGCCAACGTCCTGACTTTC. It codes for CASSLQQGNGANVLTF. The entire variable domain, with the rest obtained from reference TRBV27 and TRBJ2-6, is as follows: EAQVTQNPRYLITVTGKKLTVTCSQNMNHEYMSWYRQDPGLGLRQIYYSMNVEVTDKGDVPEGYKVSRKEKRNFPLILESPSPNQTSLYFCASSLQQGNGANVLTFGAGSRLTVL.